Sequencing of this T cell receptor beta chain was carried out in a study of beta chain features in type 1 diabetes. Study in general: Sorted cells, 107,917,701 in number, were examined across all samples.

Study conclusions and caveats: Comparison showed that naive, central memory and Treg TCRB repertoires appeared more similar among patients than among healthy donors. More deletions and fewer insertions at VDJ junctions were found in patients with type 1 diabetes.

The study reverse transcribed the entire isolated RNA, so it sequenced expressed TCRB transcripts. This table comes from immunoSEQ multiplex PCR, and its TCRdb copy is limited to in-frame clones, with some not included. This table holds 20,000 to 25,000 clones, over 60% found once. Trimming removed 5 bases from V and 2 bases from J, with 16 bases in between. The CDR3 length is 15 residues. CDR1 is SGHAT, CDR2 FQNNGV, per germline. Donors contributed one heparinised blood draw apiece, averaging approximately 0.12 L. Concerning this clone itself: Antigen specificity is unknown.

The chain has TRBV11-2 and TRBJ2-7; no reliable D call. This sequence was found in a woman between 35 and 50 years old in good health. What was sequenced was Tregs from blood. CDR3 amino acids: CASSTFLGVTYEQYF. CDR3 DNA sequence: TGTGCCAGCAGCACATTCTTAGGAGTTACCTACGAGCAGTACTTC.